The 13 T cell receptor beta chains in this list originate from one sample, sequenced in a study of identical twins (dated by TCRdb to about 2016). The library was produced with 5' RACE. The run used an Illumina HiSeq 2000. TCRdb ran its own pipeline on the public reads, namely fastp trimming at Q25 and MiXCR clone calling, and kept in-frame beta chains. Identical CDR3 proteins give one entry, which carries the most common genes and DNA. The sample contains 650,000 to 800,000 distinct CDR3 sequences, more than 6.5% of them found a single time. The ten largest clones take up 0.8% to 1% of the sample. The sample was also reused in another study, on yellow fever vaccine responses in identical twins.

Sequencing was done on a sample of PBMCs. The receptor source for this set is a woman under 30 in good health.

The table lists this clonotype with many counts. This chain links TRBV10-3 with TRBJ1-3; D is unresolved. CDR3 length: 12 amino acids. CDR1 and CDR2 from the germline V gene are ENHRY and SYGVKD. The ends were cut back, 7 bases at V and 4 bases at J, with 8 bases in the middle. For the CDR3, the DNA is TGTGCCATCATGCCTACGGGAAACACCATATATTTT. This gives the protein CAIMPTGNTIYF.

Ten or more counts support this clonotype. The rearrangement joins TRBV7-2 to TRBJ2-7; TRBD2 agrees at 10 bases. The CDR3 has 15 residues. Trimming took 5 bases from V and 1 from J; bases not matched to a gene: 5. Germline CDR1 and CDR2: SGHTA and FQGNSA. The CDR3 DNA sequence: TGTGCCAGCAGCCGTACTAGCGGGGCATCCTACGAGCAGTACTTC. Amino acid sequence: CASSRTSGASYEQYF.

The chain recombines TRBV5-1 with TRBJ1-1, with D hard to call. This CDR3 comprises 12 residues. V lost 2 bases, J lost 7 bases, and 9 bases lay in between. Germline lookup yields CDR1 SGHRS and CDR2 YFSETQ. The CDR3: CASSLNTIEAFF. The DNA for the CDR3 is TGCGCCAGCAGCTTAAACACCATTGAAGCTTTCTTT.

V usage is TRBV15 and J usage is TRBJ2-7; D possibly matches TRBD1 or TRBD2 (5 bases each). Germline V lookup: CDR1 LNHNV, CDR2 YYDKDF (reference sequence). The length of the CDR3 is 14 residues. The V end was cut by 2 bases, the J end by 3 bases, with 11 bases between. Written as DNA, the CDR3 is TGTGCCACCAGCAGACTGGGGGTGGGCTACGAGCAGTACTTC. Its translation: CATSRLGVGYEQYF.

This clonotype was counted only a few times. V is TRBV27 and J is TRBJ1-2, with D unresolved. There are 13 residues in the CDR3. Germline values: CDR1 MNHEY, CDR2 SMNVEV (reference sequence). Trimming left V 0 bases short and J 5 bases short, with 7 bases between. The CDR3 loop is CASSLSGGYGYTF. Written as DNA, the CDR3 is TGTGCCAGCAGTTTATCGGGAGGATATGGCTACACCTTC.

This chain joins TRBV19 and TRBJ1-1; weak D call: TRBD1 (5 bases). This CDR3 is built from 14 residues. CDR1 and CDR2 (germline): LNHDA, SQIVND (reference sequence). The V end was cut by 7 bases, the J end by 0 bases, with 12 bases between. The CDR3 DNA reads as TGTGCCAGTATGCTGAGCAGGGTGAACACTGAAGCTTTCTTT. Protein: CASMLSRVNTEAFF.

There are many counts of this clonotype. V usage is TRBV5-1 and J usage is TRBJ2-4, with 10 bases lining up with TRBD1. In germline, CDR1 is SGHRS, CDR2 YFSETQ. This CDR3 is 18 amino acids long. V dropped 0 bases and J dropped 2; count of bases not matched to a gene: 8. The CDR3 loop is CASSLGGQGIETKNIQYF. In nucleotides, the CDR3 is TGCGCCAGCAGCTTGGGGGGACAGGGGATTGAAACCAAAAACATTCAGTACTTC.

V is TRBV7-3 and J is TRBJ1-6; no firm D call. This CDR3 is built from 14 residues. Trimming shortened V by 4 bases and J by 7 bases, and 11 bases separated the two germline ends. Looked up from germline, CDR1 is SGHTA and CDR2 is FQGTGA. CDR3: CASSSGLSNSPLHF. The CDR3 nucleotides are TGTGCCAGCAGCTCGGGATTAAGCAATTCACCCCTCCACTTT.

The CDR3 sequence is CASSLLRTGSGEQYF. CDR3 bases: TGTGCCAGCAGTCTCCTTCGGACAGGGTCTGGCGAGCAGTACTTC. The chain has TRBV28 and TRBJ2-7, with TRBD1 matching 8 bases. Germline CDR1 is MDHEN and CDR2 is SYDVKM. This CDR3 has 15 residues. Unmatched junction bases numbered 12, after V lost 5 bases and J lost 6 bases.

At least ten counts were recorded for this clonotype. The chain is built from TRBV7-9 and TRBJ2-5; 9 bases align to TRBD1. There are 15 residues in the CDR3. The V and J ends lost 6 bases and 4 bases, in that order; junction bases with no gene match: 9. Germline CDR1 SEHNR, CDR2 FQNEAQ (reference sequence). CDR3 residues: CASRPGTGNIETQYF. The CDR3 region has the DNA TGTGCCAGCAGACCTGGGACAGGGAATATAGAGACCCAGTACTTC.

CDR3 DNA sequence: TGTGCCAGCAGCTCAAGCGGGGGGCTTCTTGAGCAGTTCTTC. Protein product: CASSSSGGLLEQFF. The gene calls are TRBV14 and TRBJ2-1; TRBD2 aligns across 9 bases. CDR1 and CDR2 from the germline V gene are SGHDN and FVKESK. CDR3 length equals 14 residues. Germline trimming cut 5 bases from V and 9 bases from J; bases unmatched to any gene: 8.

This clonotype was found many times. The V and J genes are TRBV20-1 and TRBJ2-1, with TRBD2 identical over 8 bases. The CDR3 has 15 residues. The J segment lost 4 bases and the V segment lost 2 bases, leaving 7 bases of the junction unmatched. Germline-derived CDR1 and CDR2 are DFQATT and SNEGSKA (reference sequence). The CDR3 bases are TGCAGTGCTAGATCCCTTAGCGGGGATTACAATGAGCAGTTCTTC. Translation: CSARSLSGDYNEQFF.

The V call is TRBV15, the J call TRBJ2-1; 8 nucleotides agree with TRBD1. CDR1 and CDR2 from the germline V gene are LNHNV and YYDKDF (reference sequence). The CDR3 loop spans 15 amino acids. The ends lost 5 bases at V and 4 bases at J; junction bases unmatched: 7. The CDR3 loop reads CATSPRTGMYNEQFF. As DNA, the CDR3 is TGTGCCACCAGCCCCCGGACAGGGATGTACAATGAGCAGTTCTTC.